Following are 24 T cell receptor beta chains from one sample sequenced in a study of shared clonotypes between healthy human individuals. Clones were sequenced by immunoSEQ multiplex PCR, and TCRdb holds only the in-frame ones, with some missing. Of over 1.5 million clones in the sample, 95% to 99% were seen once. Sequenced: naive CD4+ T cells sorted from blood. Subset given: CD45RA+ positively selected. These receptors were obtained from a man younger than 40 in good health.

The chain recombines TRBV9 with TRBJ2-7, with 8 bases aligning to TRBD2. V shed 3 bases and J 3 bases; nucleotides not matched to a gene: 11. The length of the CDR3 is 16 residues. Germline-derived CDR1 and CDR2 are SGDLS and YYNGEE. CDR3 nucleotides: TGTGCCAGCAGCGAGGGCGCTAGCGGGTTACTCTACGAGCAGTACTTC. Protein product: CASSEGASGLLYEQYF. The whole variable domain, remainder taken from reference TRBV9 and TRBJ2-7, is DSGVTQTPKHLITATGQRVTLRCSPRSGDLSVYWYQQSLDQGLQFLIQYYNGEERAKGNILERFSAQQFPDLHSELNLSSLELGDSALYFCASSEGASGLLYEQYFGPGTRLTVT.

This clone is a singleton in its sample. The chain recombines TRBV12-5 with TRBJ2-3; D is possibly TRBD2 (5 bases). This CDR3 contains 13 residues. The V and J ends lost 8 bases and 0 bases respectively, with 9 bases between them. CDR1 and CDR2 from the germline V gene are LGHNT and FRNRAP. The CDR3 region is CASSGYSTDTQYF. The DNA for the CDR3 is TGTGCTAGTAGCGGCTATAGCACAGATACGCAGTATTTT. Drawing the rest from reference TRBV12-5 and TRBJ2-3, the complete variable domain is DARVTQTPRHKVTEMGQEVTMRCQPILGHNTVFWYRQTMMQGLELLAYFRNRAPLDDSGMPKDRFSAEMPDATLATLKIQPSEPRDSAVYFCASSGYSTDTQYFGPGTRLTVL.

The CDR3 loop is CASSPPGRVRNYEQYF. The CDR3 DNA reads as TGTGCCAGCTCACCACCCGGCAGGGTCAGGAACTACGAGCAGTACTTC. The gene calls are TRBV18 and TRBJ2-7; D possibly corresponds to TRBD1 (5 bases). Trimming stripped 0 bases from V and 3 bases from J, with 15 bases between. Germline V gene sequence: CDR1 KGHSH, CDR2 LQKENI. This CDR3 is built from 16 residues.

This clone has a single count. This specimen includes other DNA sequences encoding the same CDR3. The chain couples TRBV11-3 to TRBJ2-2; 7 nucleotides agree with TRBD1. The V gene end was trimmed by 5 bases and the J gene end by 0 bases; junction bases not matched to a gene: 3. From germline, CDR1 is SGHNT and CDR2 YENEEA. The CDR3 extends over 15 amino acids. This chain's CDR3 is CASSRGGTNTGELFF. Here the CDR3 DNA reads TGTGCCAGCAGCCGAGGGGGCACGAACACCGGGGAGCTGTTTTTT.

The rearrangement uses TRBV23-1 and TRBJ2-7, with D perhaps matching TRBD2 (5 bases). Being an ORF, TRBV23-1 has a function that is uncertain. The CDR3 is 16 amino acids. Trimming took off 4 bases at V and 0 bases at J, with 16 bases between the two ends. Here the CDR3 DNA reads TGCGCCAGCAGTCCCAAGAAACGCGAGGGCTCCTACGAGCAGTACTTC. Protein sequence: CASSPKKREGSYEQYF.

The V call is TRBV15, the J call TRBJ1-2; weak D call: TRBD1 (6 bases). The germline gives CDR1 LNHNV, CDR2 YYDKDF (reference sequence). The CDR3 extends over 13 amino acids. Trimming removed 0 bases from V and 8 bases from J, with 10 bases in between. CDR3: CATSRDPGVGYTF. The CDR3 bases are TGTGCCACCAGCAGAGATCCAGGGGTCGGCTACACCTTC.

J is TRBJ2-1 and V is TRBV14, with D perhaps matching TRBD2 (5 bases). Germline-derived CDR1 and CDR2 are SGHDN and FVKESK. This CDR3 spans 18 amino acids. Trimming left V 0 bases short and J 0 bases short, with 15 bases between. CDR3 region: CASSQDRRIAGSYNEQFF. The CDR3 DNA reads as TGTGCCAGCAGCCAAGACAGGAGGATAGCTGGCTCCTACAATGAGCAGTTCTTC.

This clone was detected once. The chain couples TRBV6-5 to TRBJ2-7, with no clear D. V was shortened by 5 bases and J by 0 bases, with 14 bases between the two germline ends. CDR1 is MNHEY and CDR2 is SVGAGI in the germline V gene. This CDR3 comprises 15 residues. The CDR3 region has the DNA TGTGCCAGCAGTCCCTCAACCAAGAGCTCCTACGAGCAGTACTTC. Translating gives CASSPSTKSSYEQYF.

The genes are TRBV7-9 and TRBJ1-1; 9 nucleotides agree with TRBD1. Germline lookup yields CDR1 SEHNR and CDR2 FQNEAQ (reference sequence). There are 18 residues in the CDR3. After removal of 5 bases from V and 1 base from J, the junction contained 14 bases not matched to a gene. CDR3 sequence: CASSGRTGGGLENTEAFF. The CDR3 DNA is TGTGCCAGCAGCGGGAGAACAGGGGGCGGGTTGGAGAACACTGAAGCTTTCTTT.

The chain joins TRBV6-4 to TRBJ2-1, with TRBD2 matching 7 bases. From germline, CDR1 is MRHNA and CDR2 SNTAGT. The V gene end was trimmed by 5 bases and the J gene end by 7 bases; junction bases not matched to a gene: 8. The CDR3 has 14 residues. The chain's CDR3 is CASSFAGDGNEQFF. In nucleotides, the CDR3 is TGTGCCAGCAGTTTTGCGGGAGACGGAAATGAGCAGTTCTTC.

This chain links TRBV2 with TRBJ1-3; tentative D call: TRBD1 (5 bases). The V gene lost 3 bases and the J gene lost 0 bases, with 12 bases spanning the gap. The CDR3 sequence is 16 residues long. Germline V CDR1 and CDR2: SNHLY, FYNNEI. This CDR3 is CASSDPDRDSGNTIYF. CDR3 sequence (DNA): TGTGCCAGCAGTGACCCCGACAGAGACTCTGGAAACACCATATATTTT.

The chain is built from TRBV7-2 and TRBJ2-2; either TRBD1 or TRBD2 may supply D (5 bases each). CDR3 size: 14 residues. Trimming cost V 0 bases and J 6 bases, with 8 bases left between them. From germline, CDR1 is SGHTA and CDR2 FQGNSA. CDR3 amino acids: CASSLAWGSGELFF. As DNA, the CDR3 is TGTGCCAGCAGCTTAGCTTGGGGGTCCGGGGAGCTGTTTTTT.

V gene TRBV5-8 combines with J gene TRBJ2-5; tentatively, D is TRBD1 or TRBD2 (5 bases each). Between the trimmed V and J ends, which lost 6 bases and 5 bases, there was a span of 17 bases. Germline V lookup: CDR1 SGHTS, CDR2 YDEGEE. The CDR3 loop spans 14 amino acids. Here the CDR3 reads CASTRANWGETQYF. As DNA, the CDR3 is TGTGCCAGCACCCGGGCGAATTGGGGGGAGACCCAGTACTTC.

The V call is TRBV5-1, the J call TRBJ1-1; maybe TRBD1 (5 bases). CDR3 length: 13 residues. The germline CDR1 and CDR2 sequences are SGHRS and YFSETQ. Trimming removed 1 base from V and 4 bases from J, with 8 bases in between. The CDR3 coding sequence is TGCGCCAGCAGCTTGAGCGGGACCACTGAAGCTTTCTTT. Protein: CASSLSGTTEAFF. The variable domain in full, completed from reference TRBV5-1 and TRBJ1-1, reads KAGVTQTPRYLIKTRGQQVTLSCSPISGHRSVSWYQQTPGQGLQFLFEYFSETQRNKGNFPGRFSGRQFSNSRSEMNVSTLELGDSALYLCASSLSGTTEAFFGQGTRLTVV.

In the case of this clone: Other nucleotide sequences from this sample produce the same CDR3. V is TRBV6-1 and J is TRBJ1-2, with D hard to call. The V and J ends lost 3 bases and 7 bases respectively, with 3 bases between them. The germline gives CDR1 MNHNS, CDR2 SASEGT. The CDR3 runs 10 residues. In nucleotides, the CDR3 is TGTGCCAGCAGTGAGGTTGGCTACACCTTC. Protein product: CASSEVGYTF.

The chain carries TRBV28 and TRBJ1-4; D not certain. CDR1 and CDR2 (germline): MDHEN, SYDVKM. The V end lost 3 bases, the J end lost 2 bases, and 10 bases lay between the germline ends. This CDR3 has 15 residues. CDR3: CASSFLGETNEKLFF. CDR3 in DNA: TGTGCCAGCAGTTTCTTGGGCGAGACTAATGAAAAACTGTTTTTT. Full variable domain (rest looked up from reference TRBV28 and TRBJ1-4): DVKVTQSSRYLVKRTGEKVFLECVQDMDHENMFWYRQDPGLGLRLIYFSYDVKMKEKGDIPEGYSVSREKKERFSLILESASTNQTSMYLCASSFLGETNEKLFFGSGTQLSVL.

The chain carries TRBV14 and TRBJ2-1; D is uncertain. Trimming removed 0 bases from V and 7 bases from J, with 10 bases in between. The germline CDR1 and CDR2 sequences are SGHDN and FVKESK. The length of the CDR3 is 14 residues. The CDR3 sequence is CASSQERHFNEQFF. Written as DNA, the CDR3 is TGTGCCAGCAGCCAAGAAAGGCACTTTAATGAGCAGTTCTTC. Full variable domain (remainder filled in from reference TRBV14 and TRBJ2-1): EAGVTQFPSHSVIEKGQTVTLRCDPISGHDNLYWYRRVMGKEIKFLLHFVKESKQDESGMPNNRFLAERTGGTYSTLKVQPAELEDSGVYFCASSQERHFNEQFFGPGTRLTVL.

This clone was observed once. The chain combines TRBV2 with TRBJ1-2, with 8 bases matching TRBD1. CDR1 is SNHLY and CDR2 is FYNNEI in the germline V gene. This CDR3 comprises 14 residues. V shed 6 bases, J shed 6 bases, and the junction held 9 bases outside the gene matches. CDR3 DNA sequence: TGTGCCAGCAGGGCGACAGGGGTCCCTCATGGCTACACCTTC. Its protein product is CASRATGVPHGYTF. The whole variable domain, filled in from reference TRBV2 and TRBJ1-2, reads EPEVTQTPSHQVTQMGQEVILRCVPISNHLYFYWYRQILGQKVEFLVSFYNNEISEKSEIFDDQFSVERPDGSNFTLKIRSTKLEDSAMYFCASRATGVPHGYTFGSGTRLTVV.

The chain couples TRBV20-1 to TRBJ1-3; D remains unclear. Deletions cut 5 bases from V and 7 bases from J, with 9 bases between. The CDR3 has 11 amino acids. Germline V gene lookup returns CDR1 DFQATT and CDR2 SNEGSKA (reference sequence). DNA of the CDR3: TGCAGTGCTCCGGCACCTAACACCATATATTTT. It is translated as CSAPAPNTIYF.

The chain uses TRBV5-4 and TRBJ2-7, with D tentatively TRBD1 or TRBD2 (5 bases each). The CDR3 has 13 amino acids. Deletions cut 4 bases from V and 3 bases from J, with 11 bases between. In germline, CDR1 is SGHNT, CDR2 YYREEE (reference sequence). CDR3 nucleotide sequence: TGTGCCAGCAGCCGGGACGCCCTCTACGAGCAGTACTTC. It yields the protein CASSRDALYEQYF.

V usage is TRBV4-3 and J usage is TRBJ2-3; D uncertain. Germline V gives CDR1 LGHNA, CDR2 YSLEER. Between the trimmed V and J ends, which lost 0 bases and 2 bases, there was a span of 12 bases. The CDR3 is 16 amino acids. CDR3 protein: CASSQETRRLTDTQYF. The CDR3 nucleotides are TGCGCCAGCAGCCAAGAAACGCGGCGCCTCACAGATACGCAGTATTTT.

The CDR3 DNA reads TGTGCCAGCAGCTTGACTAGCGGGAGACATATCAATGAGCAGTTCTTC. As protein: CASSLTSGRHINEQFF. The rearrangement links TRBV7-6 to TRBJ2-1; 12 bases fit TRBD2. J was trimmed by 6 bases and V by 3 bases; bases with no gene match: 6. Germline V CDR1 and CDR2: SGHVS, FNYEAQ. The CDR3 runs to 16 residues.

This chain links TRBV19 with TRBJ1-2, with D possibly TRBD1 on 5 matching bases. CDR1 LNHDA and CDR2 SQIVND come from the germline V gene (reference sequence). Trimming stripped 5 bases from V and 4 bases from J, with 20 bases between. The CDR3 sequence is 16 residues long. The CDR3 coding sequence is TGTGCCAGTAGTTCCCCCGGGACCGGTGATTCCTATGGCTACACCTTC. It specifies CASSSPGTGDSYGYTF.

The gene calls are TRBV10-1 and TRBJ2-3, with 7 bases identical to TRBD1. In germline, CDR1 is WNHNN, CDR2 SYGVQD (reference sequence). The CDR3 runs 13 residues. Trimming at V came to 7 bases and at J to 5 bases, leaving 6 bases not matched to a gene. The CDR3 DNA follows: TGCGCCAGCAATGGACAGGTTGGAGATACGCAGTATTTT. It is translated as CASNGQVGDTQYF.